This T cell receptor beta chain came from a study of immune evolution from preneoplasia to lung adenocarcinoma. Study overall: HLA loss of heterozygosity: around 6.5% AIS, roughly 15% MIA, over 25% ADC, none AAH.

Germline CDR1 and CDR2: MDHEN and SYDVKM. The ends lost 6 bases at V and 0 bases at J; junction bases unmatched: 6. The CDR3 consists of 15 residues. Clones were sequenced by immunoSEQ multiplex PCR, and TCRdb holds only the in-frame ones, with some missing. The table lists thousands of clones, about 89% of them singletons. General study points: Normal lung had highest clonality; later lesions appeared denser, more diverse.

Of note for this clone: Its antigen remains unidentified.

The rearrangement joins TRBV28 to TRBJ1-2; 8 positions agree with TRBD1. The sequence was collected from a donor at least 70 years old with lung adenocarcinoma. The sample comprised FFPE minimally invasive lung adenocarcinoma tissue. CDR3 DNA sequence: TGTGCCAGCAGACCCGGGACAGGAGCTAACTATGGCTACACCTTC. This sequence encodes CASRPGTGANYGYTF.